This T cell receptor beta chain emerged from a study of blood T cell repertoires in COVID-19. Study at large: Acute and convalescent COVID-19 specimens originated in the United States, Italy and Spain.

Sequencing used immunoSEQ multiplex PCR; TCRdb keeps in-frame clones, though not all of them. This sample has under 150,000 clones, with around 85% found just once. The origin of this receptor is a woman aged 50 to 60 who had recovered from COVID-19. Sequences were obtained from peripheral blood.

For the CDR3, the DNA is TGTGCCAGCAGTGAAGCCTACGTTAACACTGAAGCTTTCTTT. Translating gives CASSEAYVNTEAFF. V usage is TRBV2 and J usage is TRBJ1-1; D ambiguous. The V gene's germline CDR1 is SNHLY and CDR2 FYNNEI. The CDR3 extends over 14 amino acids. Trimming left V 0 bases short and J 2 bases short, with 7 bases between.